The sequence of this T cell receptor beta chain was determined in a study of T cells of healthy individuals. This CDR3 has 14 amino acids. Trimming took off 0 bases at V and 7 bases at J, with 10 bases between the two ends. In germline, CDR1 is LGHNA, CDR2 YNFKEQ. This clonotype was counted a few times. From the 5' RACE reads, TCRdb called clonotypes with MiXCR, one entry per CDR3 protein. The table records about 82,000 distinct CDR3 sequences, approximately 4.8% of them present only once. The receptor was isolated from a female donor in good health. The chain carries TRBV4-2 and TRBJ1-5, with D perhaps matching TRBD1 (6 bases). The CDR3 DNA reads as TGTGCCAGCAGCCAAGAGGTACAGGGCCAGCCCCAGCATTTT. This encodes CASSQEVQGQPQHF.